The present entry profiles one TCR beta chain with its context. This clonotype was recorded a few times. What antigen it recognizes has not been identified. The record has no base qualities; no much larger clone is one base away. This sample stems from a study of CD8 T cells in ankylosing spondylitis (dated 2017 in TCRdb). Looking at the study overall: To find TCR variants linked to disease, the study profiled T cell receptor beta repertoires in ankylosing spondylitis patients and healthy donors. The full study cohort comprised about 23 ankylosing spondylitis patients and around 100 healthy donors. Peripheral blood samples were taken, and synovial fluid was additionally collected from ankylosing spondylitis patients. Overall results and qualifications from the work: A TCR beta motif of seven or eight highly homologous amino acid variants appeared characteristic of blood from ankylosing spondylitis patients. The disease-linked clones were reported to be significantly enriched in matched synovial fluid samples from ankylosing spondylitis patients. The disease-linked clones had a CD8+ phenotype and were found at relatively low frequencies in peripheral blood. Some of the motif variants had been reported before in the synovial fluid and blood of reactive arthritis patients, a finding that suggests common disease-initiation mechanisms.

The listed sequencing device is Illumina HiSeq 2500. Quantitative 5'-RACE with molecular barcodes was used to prepare TCR beta libraries. Processing in the source paper ran as follows. A new computational method, built on a probabilistic model of VDJ rearrangement, was used to identify disease-linked TCR variants. The public reads were quality trimmed at Q25 with fastp and then assembled into clones with MiXCR by TCRdb, keeping productive beta chains. CDR3 protein sequences are deduplicated, and each keeps its most common genes and DNA. For this entry, the V and J calls and clone size follow TCRdb and not the study's own pipeline. Here the sample has roughly 440,000 distinct CDR3 sequences; under 20% occur a single time. The biggest ten clones account for just over 1% of the sample. The CDR3, cysteine through phenylalanine, is 13 amino acids long. Only the CDR3 DNA is retained, 39 bases long and in frame from the first base. Reading the germline V gene gives CDR1 MNHNS and CDR2 SASEGT. Ends trimmed: V by 6 bases, J by 10 bases; bases unmatched to a gene: 6.

The TCR comes from a male donor with ankylosing spondylitis. The chain links TRBV6-1 with TRBJ1-6, and 7 bases in between align with TRBD1. The source material was blood, either unsorted or a sorted T cell fraction (not recorded which). The CDR3 in this case is CASRQGTESPLHF. The bases read TGTGCCAGCAGGCAGGGGACAGAATCACCCCTCCACTTT.